This T cell receptor beta chain is drawn from a study of response to subunit inactivated influenza vaccine (dated by TCRdb to 2016 to 2019). Describing the broader study: The study used deep quantitative T cell receptor repertoire profiling to track responses to a trivalent subunit inactivated influenza vaccine. On the study overall, not on this receptor specifically: The authors proposed that each seasonal influenza vaccination may bring in only a limited number of new T cells.

Of note for this clonotype: Its antigen is currently not known. The sample holds no much larger clone one base away, and base qualities are not on file.

The library came from RT-PCR. Sequencing relied on an Illumina HiSeq 2500. TCRdb handled the public reads itself, with Q25 trimming in fastp and clone calling in MiXCR, and kept productive beta chains. Entries are consolidated by CDR3 protein sequence, retaining the most common genes and DNA. The sample yields around 500,000 distinct CDR3 sequences; approximately 9.9% were counted once. Approximately 12% of the sample rests with the top ten. The germline V gene sets CDR1 to SGHRS and CDR2 to YFSETQ. V is trimmed back by 3 bases and J by 2 bases, and the junction contains 6 bases that no gene match accounts for. The CDR3 has 16 amino acids, counting the end cysteine and phenylalanine. This entry keeps only the CDR3 DNA: 48 bases, framed from base 1. Interpreted using the paper, the time point label stands for: 45 days after influenza vaccine administration.

This specimen was PBMCs from blood, taken 35 to 45 days after vaccination. The chain was built from TRBV5-1 and TRBJ2-2, with 8 bases in between that match TRBD1. The sequence derives from a man in his fifties who received an inactivated influenza vaccine. Donor details come from another sample of the same person, matched by shared clones. For the CDR3, the sequence is CASSSQGAGNTGELFF. The DNA reads TGCGCCAGCAGCTCCCAGGGGGCGGGCAACACCGGGGAGCTGTTTTTT. The full variable domain, with segments outside the CDR3 supplied by the reference TRBV5-1 and TRBJ2-2 proteins, appears as KAGVTQTPRYLIKTRGQQVTLSCSPISGHRSVSWYQQTPGQGLQFLFEYFSETQRNKGNFPGRFSGRQFSNSRSEMNVSTLELGDSALYLCASSSQGAGNTGELFFGEGSRLTVL.